The rows below give T cell receptor beta chains drawn from one sample of a study of blood T cell repertoires in COVID-19. Assay used: immunoSEQ multiplex PCR; TCRdb lists only in-frame clones, some missing. The sample includes fewer than 120,000 clones, around 68% of them seen just once. What was sequenced was peripheral blood. These receptors were collected from a woman aged 55-70 years with acute or convalescent COVID-19. Both conserved end residues are part of each CDR3. The D gene is left open where the match is weak. For some rows the clone size is stated as once, few or many, or as a class when expanded; others skip it.

DNA	CDR3	length	D	size	V	J
TGTGCCAGCAGCGCGAGCCACACTGAAGCTTTCTTT	CASSASHTEAFF	12	.	.	TRBV7-9	TRBJ1-1
TGTGCCAGCAGTGGGACAGGGGGCAGGTACGAGCAGTACTTC	CASSGTGGRYEQYF	14	TRBD1	many	TRBV27	TRBJ2-7
TGCGCCAGCAGCTTGGCCCCATCTGGGGCCAACGTCCTGACTTTC	CASSLAPSGANVLTF	15	.	.	TRBV5-1	TRBJ2-6
TGTGCCAGCAGGCCCGGGACAGGGGGCGTGAGTGGCTACACCTTC	CASRPGTGGVSGYTF	15	TRBD1	.	TRBV6-6	TRBJ1-2
TGTGCCAGCAGTCCGGTCCACGTCTCTGGAAACACCATATATTTT	CASSPVHVSGNTIYF	15	.	.	TRBV2	TRBJ1-3
TGTGCCAGCAGCTTGGGACAGGGTAGCTCCTACAATGAGCAGTTCTTC	CASSLGQGSSYNEQFF	16	TRBD1	few	TRBV5-4	TRBJ2-1
TGTGCCAGTAGTTCCCGAGGATCGGGGTCGTATGGCTACACCTTC	CASSSRGSGSYGYTF	15	.	.	TRBV19	TRBJ1-2
TGTGCCATCAGTGCAGGACAGGGGCTGGGCTACAATGAGCAGTTCTTC	CAISAGQGLGYNEQFF	16	TRBD1	.	TRBV10-3	TRBJ2-1
TGTGCCAGCAGCTTAAGTCCAGGGGCTGGAAACACCATATATTTT	CASSLSPGAGNTIYF	15	.	many	TRBV7-3	TRBJ1-3
TGTGCCTGGAGGGACAGAGCCCTCTATGGCTACACCTTC	CAWRDRALYGYTF	13	.	.	TRBV30	TRBJ1-2
TGTGCCAGTAGTCGGACTAGCGGGGGGCGCCAAACCTACGAGCAGTACTTC	CASSRTSGGRQTYEQYF	17	TRBD2	.	TRBV19	TRBJ2-7
TGTGCCACCAGTGATTTCCTCGAGACAGGGCTGTTCTTC	CATSDFLETGLFF	13	TRBD1	.	TRBV24-1	TRBJ2-1
TGTGCCTGGACAGGGGGTGAACTCCAAGAGACCCAGTACTTC	CAWTGGELQETQYF	14	TRBD1	once	TRBV30	TRBJ2-5
TGTGCCAGCAGCCCCCCCCAGGGGCGGTCGAACTATGGCTACACCTTC	CASSPPQGRSNYGYTF	16	.	once	TRBV7-9	TRBJ1-2
TGCGCCAGCAGCCAAGATTACAGAACTAATGAAAAACTGTTTTTT	CASSQDYRTNEKLFF	15	.	.	TRBV4-3	TRBJ1-4
TGTGCCAGCAGCAGATTCGCGGGGAACTATGGCTACACCTTC	CASSRFAGNYGYTF	14	.	.	TRBV6-5	TRBJ1-2
TGTGCCTGGAGTGTACGGGGACAGAGCCTTAACTATGGCTACACCTTC	CAWSVRGQSLNYGYTF	16	TRBD1	.	TRBV30	TRBJ1-2
TGCGCCAGCAGCCAAGATCAGGGATGGGGTCAGCCCCAGCATTTT	CASSQDQGWGQPQHF	15	.	.	TRBV4-1	TRBJ1-5
TGTGCCAGCAGCTTAGCCCCACAGGCCCGGAAATATGGCTACACCTTC	CASSLAPQARKYGYTF	16	.	once	TRBV7-9	TRBJ1-2
TGTGCCAGCAGCTTAGGGCCGGGGGGCTACAATGAGCAGTTCTTC	CASSLGPGGYNEQFF	15	TRBD2	few	TRBV7-3	TRBJ2-1
TGTGCCAGCAGCTTAGGCACAGGGCGGAGTGAAAAACTGTTTTTT	CASSLGTGRSEKLFF	15	.	.	TRBV7-9	TRBJ1-4
TGTGCCAGCAGTGCTACAGGGGGTAATTCACCCCTCCACTTT	CASSATGGNSPLHF	14	TRBD1	.	TRBV2	TRBJ1-6
TGTGCCTGGGCACCGGGACAGACGTTCTCTGGAAACACCATATATTTT	CAWAPGQTFSGNTIYF	16	TRBD1	.	TRBV30	TRBJ1-3
TGTGCCAGCTACCTACCGCAGGTATATGGCTACACCTTC	CASYLPQVYGYTF	13	.	.	TRBV9	TRBJ1-2
TGTGCCAGCAGTGGCGATGTAATAGTTTCAGATACGCAGTATTTT	CASSGDVIVSDTQYF	15	.	.	TRBV2	TRBJ2-3
TGTGCCAGCAGCCCCGGGACAGGGGGCGATTTTTGGAATCAGCCCCAGCATTTT	CASSPGTGGDFWNQPQHF	18	TRBD1	.	TRBV5-5	TRBJ1-5
TGTGCCAGCAGAAAAAGCGGGACCTCTGGGGCCAACGTCCTGACTTTC	CASRKSGTSGANVLTF	16	TRBD2	.	TRBV7-9	TRBJ2-6
TGTGCCAGCAGCTGGGGGGGCCGGAACACTGAAGCTTTCTTT	CASSWGGRNTEAFF	14	.	.	TRBV5-8	TRBJ1-1
TGTGCCAGCAGTCAGACACAGGGCACATACTCTGGAAACACCATATATTTT	CASSQTQGTYSGNTIYF	17	.	.	TRBV25-1	TRBJ1-3
TGTGCCAGCATCATACTCACAGGGTTCAATTCACCCCTCCACTTT	CASIILTGFNSPLHF	15	.	.	TRBV2	TRBJ1-6
TGTGCCAGCAGCGTAGTTCCAGAGAACACTGAAGCTTTCTTT	CASSVVPENTEAFF	14	.	.	TRBV9	TRBJ1-1
TGTGCCAGTACCCCGGGACAGGGGGGGACCAACTATGGCTACACCTTC	CASTPGQGGTNYGYTF	16	TRBD1	.	TRBV19	TRBJ1-2
TGTGCCAGCAGTCGAAAAAGACAGGGCCCTTCACCCCTCCACTTT	CASSRKRQGPSPLHF	15	TRBD1	.	TRBV6-5	TRBJ1-6
TGTGCCATCAGTGAGGGGACAGACTATGGCTACACCTTC	CAISEGTDYGYTF	13	TRBD1	few	TRBV10-3	TRBJ1-2
TGTGCCAGCAGATCGGGAGGACAAGAGACCCAGTACTTC	CASRSGGQETQYF	13	TRBD2	.	TRBV7-9	TRBJ2-5
TGTGCCAGCACCTCGCGGGCGGGCGGTGAAGCTTTCTTT	CASTSRAGGEAFF	13	.	.	TRBV6-1	TRBJ1-1
TGTGCCAGCTCCCGACAGGGGGCTTGGGATTCACCCCTCCACTTT	CASSRQGAWDSPLHF	15	TRBD1	few	TRBV6-5	TRBJ1-6
TGTGCCAGCAGCACAGGGGACTACGAGCAGTACTTC	CASSTGDYEQYF	12	TRBD1	.	TRBV28	TRBJ2-7
TGCGCCAGCAAAAAGGGACAGGCGGATTCACCCCTCCACTTT	CASKKGQADSPLHF	14	TRBD1	once	TRBV5-1	TRBJ1-6
TGTGCCAGCAGCAAACAGGGGAGGAGTGTTTCACCCCTCCACTTT	CASSKQGRSVSPLHF	15	TRBD1	.	TRBV6-5	TRBJ1-6
TGTGCCAGCAGCCAAGAAGGGGGAATCTACGATTCACCCCTCCACTTT	CASSQEGGIYDSPLHF	16	.	.	TRBV3-1/TRBV3-2	TRBJ1-6
TGTGCCAGCAGCCCCCGGGGGGGCCAGGCAGATACGCAGTATTTT	CASSPRGGQADTQYF	15	TRBD2	.	TRBV5-4	TRBJ2-3
TGTGCCAGCAGCTTTACTCAGGGATGGGATGAGCAGTTCTTC	CASSFTQGWDEQFF	14	.	.	TRBV5-6	TRBJ2-1
TGTGCCAGCAGCACTAACACAGGGAGGGACACTGAAGCTTTCTTT	CASSTNTGRDTEAFF	15	.	.	TRBV7-2	TRBJ1-1
TGTGCCAGCAGCCTCCGACCCGACAGGGGAAACACCATATATTTT	CASSLRPDRGNTIYF	15	.	.	TRBV7-2	TRBJ1-3
TGTGCCAGCTCTACTAGCTTAGACTATAATTCACCCCTCCACTTT	CASSTSLDYNSPLHF	15	.	.	TRBV14	TRBJ1-6
TGCGCCAGCAGCCTAGGACAGGGTGGAGAAAAACTGTTTTTT	CASSLGQGGEKLFF	14	TRBD1	.	TRBV5-1	TRBJ1-4
TGCGCCAGCAGCACCGGACAGAACTATGGCTACACCTTC	CASSTGQNYGYTF	13	.	.	TRBV5-1	TRBJ1-2
TGTGCCAGCAGCCAGCTATCTCGCTTCCAGACCCAGTACTTC	CASSQLSRFQTQYF	14	.	.	TRBV3-1/TRBV3-2	TRBJ2-5
TGTGCCAGCAGCGGGACAGGGAGGGACACCGGGGAGCTGTTTTTT	CASSGTGRDTGELFF	15	.	.	TRBV9	TRBJ2-2
TGTGCCAGCAGCTCCGGGACAAAAGATACGCAGTATTTT	CASSSGTKDTQYF	13	.	few	TRBV11-2	TRBJ2-3
TGTGCCAGCAGCGTTGGGCCGGGAGAAGGCTACACCTTC	CASSVGPGEGYTF	13	.	.	TRBV9	TRBJ1-2